A single sample is the source of the 25 T cell receptor beta chains below, sequenced in a study of blood T cell repertoires in COVID-19. Sequenced by immunoSEQ multiplex PCR; TCRdb stores in-frame clones only, minus some. The data hold 70,000 to 95,000 clones, with roughly 90% observed a single time. Sequenced input: peripheral blood. The source of these receptors is a man aged 45-65 years with COVID-19, enrolled during active disease.

The chain recombines TRBV18 with TRBJ1-5; D call uncertain. V shed 3 bases and J shed 1 base, with 7 bases lying between them. The CDR3 runs to 14 residues. In germline, CDR1 is KGHSH, CDR2 LQKENI. The CDR3 loop is CASSPTASNQPQHF. In DNA form, the CDR3 reads TGTGCCAGCTCACCTACAGCAAGCAATCAGCCCCAGCATTTT.

The CDR3 bases are TGTGCCAGCAGTTTTGCCGGGGACTATGGCTACACCTTC. Translation gives CASSFAGDYGYTF. V gene TRBV27 combines with J gene TRBJ1-2; D gene uncertain. This CDR3 region has 13 residues. Trimming stripped 3 bases from V and 3 bases from J, with 8 bases between. CDR1 is MNHEY and CDR2 is SMNVEV in the germline V gene (reference sequence).

The sample holds one count of this clone. One end of the junction varies from germline; a read error may be responsible. The rearrangement links TRBV5-4 to TRBJ2-7, with TRBD2 identical over 11 bases. The CDR3 totals 17 residues. Germline CDR1 and CDR2: SGHNT and YYREEE (reference sequence). As DNA, the CDR3 is TGTGCCGGCAGCTCCCTAGCGGGGGGCCAAACCAACTACGAGCAGTACTTC. Amino acids: CAGSSLAGGQTNYEQYF.

The rearrangement links TRBV4-2 to TRBJ2-1; TRBD2 matches 7 bases. CDR1 LGHNA and CDR2 YNFKEQ come from the germline V gene. V lost 3 bases and J lost 14; bases outside the gene matches: 16. CDR3 length: 15 amino acids. For the CDR3, the DNA is TGTGCCAGCAGCCACGAGGGAGGGATAGTAAGTGGAGAGTTCTTC. This encodes CASSHEGGIVSGEFF.

The chain uses TRBV11-2 and TRBJ1-6; 11 bases are shared with TRBD1. CDR3 length: 15 residues. Germline V lookup: CDR1 SGHAT, CDR2 FQNNGV. J lost 10 bases, V lost 4 bases, and 6 bases had no gene match. CDR3 region: CASSSGQGAWSPLHF. DNA of the CDR3: TGTGCCAGCAGCTCCGGACAGGGGGCTTGGTCACCCCTCCACTTT.

The chain recombines TRBV18 with TRBJ1-6; D gene uncertain. Looked up from germline, CDR1 is KGHSH and CDR2 is LQKENI. Deletions cut 0 bases from V and 6 bases from J, with 12 bases between. The CDR3 has 16 residues. CDR3 DNA sequence: TGTGCCAGCTCACCACCGAGCCTCACCGCTAATTCACCCCTCCACTTT. This sequence encodes CASSPPSLTANSPLHF.

The chain uses TRBV25-1 and TRBJ2-7; TRBD1 might be the D (6 bases). Looked up from germline, CDR1 is MGHDK and CDR2 is SYGVNS. CDR3 length equals 13 residues. Trimming cost V 6 bases and J 2 bases, with 11 bases left between them. The CDR3 nucleotides read TGTGCCAGCAGCCGGGACATCCCCTACGAGCAGTACTTC. This encodes CASSRDIPYEQYF.

The chain is built from TRBV5-1 and TRBJ1-4, with D possibly being TRBD1 (6 bases). The germline gives CDR1 SGHRS, CDR2 YFSETQ. Trimming took off 3 bases at V and 6 bases at J, with 15 bases between the two ends. This CDR3 region has 15 residues. Here the CDR3 reads CASSWDTFRDEKLFF. The CDR3 DNA reads TGCGCCAGCAGCTGGGACACCTTCAGAGATGAAAAACTGTTTTTT.

The rearrangement links TRBV7-3 to TRBJ1-1, with D perhaps matching TRBD1 (6 bases). Trimming removed 5 bases from V and 3 bases from J, with 16 bases in between. Per the germline V gene, CDR1 is SGHTA and CDR2 is FQGTGA. This CDR3 spans 15 amino acids. The CDR3 here is CASSPNRDTDTEAFF. In DNA, the CDR3 is TGTGCCAGCAGCCCGAACAGGGATACGGACACTGAAGCTTTCTTT.

This chain joins TRBV7-3 and TRBJ1-1, with 10 bases lining up with TRBD1. This CDR3 has 13 amino acids. The germline V gene has CDR1 SGHTA and CDR2 FQGTGA. The V segment lost 3 bases and the J segment 5 bases; nucleotides outside the gene matches: 0. The CDR3 region has the DNA TGTGCCAGCAGCTTGGACAGGGGGACTGAAGCTTTCTTT. Amino acid sequence: CASSLDRGTEAFF.

The chain has TRBV5-1 and TRBJ2-7, with unresolved D. The CDR3 has 13 amino acids. V gave up 0 bases and J gave up 7 bases, with 11 bases separating them. In germline, CDR1 is SGHRS, CDR2 YFSETQ. The CDR3 region is CASSLEIKAEQYF. CDR3 sequence (DNA): TGCGCCAGCAGCTTGGAAATAAAAGCGGAGCAGTACTTC.

This clone appeared a single time. The chain couples TRBV15 to TRBJ1-1; 8 bases line up with TRBD1. The CDR3 runs 16 residues. The trim removed 0 bases at V and 6 bases at J, leaving 9 bases unmatched. Germline loops: CDR1 LNHNV, CDR2 YYDKDF (reference sequence). The CDR3 spells CATSRDTDRGWAEAFF. The DNA of the CDR3 is TGTGCCACCAGCAGAGATACCGACAGGGGATGGGCTGAAGCTTTCTTT.

This clone has just one count. The chain recombines TRBV7-2 with TRBJ1-2; D is unclear. Germline CDR1 is SGHTA and CDR2 is FQGNSA. The length of the CDR3 is 15 residues. V lost 5 bases to trimming and J lost 8 bases, with 21 bases between them. This CDR3 reads CASSSPLPHMRGYTF. Here the CDR3 DNA reads TGTGCCAGCAGCAGCCCCCTCCCCCATATGAGAGGCTACACCTTC.

The genes are TRBV5-1 and TRBJ2-5; D is unresolved. This CDR3 spans 14 amino acids. In germline, CDR1 is SGHRS, CDR2 YFSETQ. Deletions cut 2 bases from V and 5 bases from J, with 13 bases between. CDR3 nucleotide sequence: TGCGCCAGCAGCTTTCGCAGCGCAATGGAGACCCAGTACTTC. Its protein product is CASSFRSAMETQYF.

V gene TRBV5-1 combines with J gene TRBJ1-2, with TRBD1 as a possible D gene (5 bases). The V end was cut by 4 bases, the J end by 0 bases, with 10 bases between. The CDR3 sequence is 14 residues long. Germline V lookup: CDR1 SGHRS, CDR2 YFSETQ. DNA for the CDR3: TGCGCCAGCAGCCCGGACAACGCTAACTATGGCTACACCTTC. Protein sequence: CASSPDNANYGYTF. Full variable domain (missing parts from reference TRBV5-1 and TRBJ1-2): KAGVTQTPRYLIKTRGQQVTLSCSPISGHRSVSWYQQTPGQGLQFLFEYFSETQRNKGNFPGRFSGRQFSNSRSEMNVSTLELGDSALYLCASSPDNANYGYTFGSGTRLTVV.

V and J are TRBV27 and TRBJ1-6, with 10 bases aligning to TRBD1. The CDR3 extends over 16 amino acids. Per the germline V gene, CDR1 is MNHEY and CDR2 is SMNVEV (reference sequence). Losses at the gene ends were 6 bases for V and 7 bases for J; bases not matched to a gene: 9. CDR3 in amino acids: CASSSSRTGGNSPLHF. The CDR3 DNA is TGTGCCAGCAGCAGCTCCCGGACAGGGGGAAATTCACCCCTCCACTTT.

V and J are TRBV3-1 (or the pseudogene TRBV3-2) and TRBJ2-3; TRBD2 aligns across 9 bases. Germline V lookup: CDR1 LGHDT, CDR2 YNNKEL (reference sequence). The junction had 6 bases not matched to a gene; V was cut back by 0 bases and J by 2 bases. The CDR3 has 17 amino acids. DNA for the CDR3: TGTGCCAGCAGCCAAGATCTAGCGGGGACATACACAGATACGCAGTATTTT. This translates into CASSQDLAGTYTDTQYF.

The chain couples TRBV24-1 to TRBJ2-5; TRBD1 agrees at 7 bases. After removal of 1 base from V and 6 bases from J, the junction contained 7 bases not matched to a gene. CDR3 length: 15 amino acids. Germline CDR1 KGHDR, CDR2 SFDVKD. The CDR3 loop is CATSDFSTGRQTQYF. The CDR3 DNA reads TGTGCCACCAGTGATTTTTCGACAGGGCGTCAGACCCAGTACTTC.

The rearrangement joins TRBV3-1 (or the pseudogene TRBV3-2) to TRBJ2-2; D remains unclear. This CDR3 is built from 14 residues. V lost 4 bases and J 2 bases, leaving 8 bases between the germline ends. Germline CDR1 LGHDT, CDR2 YNNKEL (reference sequence). This CDR3 is CASSLELNTGELFF. CDR3 nucleotide sequence: TGTGCCAGCAGCCTAGAACTAAACACCGGGGAGCTGTTTTTT.

This chain uses TRBV5-1 with TRBJ2-5, with 11 bases that match TRBD2. J lost 5 bases, V lost 0 bases, and 3 bases had no gene match. Germline-derived CDR1 and CDR2 are SGHRS and YFSETQ. This CDR3 is 15 amino acids long. The DNA of the CDR3 is TGCGCCAGCAGCTTGGAACTAGCGGGGGCGGAGACCCAGTACTTC. Protein product: CASSLELAGAETQYF.

The CDR3 loop is CASSELGTGILGNTIYF. The CDR3 bases are TGTGCCAGCAGTGAGTTAGGGACAGGGATCCTTGGAAACACCATATATTTT. V usage is TRBV2 and J usage is TRBJ1-3; 9 bases match TRBD1. Per the germline V gene, CDR1 is SNHLY and CDR2 is FYNNEI. This CDR3 has 17 amino acids. Trimming cost V 3 bases and J 3 bases; bases outside gene matches: 9.

Remarks on this clone: A junction boundary mismatches the germline segment, possibly from a read error. The chain has TRBV19 and TRBJ2-5, with TRBD2 matching 9 bases. Germline values: CDR1 LNHDA, CDR2 SQIVND (reference sequence). The CDR3 is 13 amino acids. The CDR3 here is CASRIAGDETQYF. The CDR3 DNA follows: TGTGCCAGTAGGATAGCGGGGGATGAGACCCAGTACTTC.

The chain links TRBV23-1 to TRBJ1-4; TRBD1 agrees at 11 bases. TRBV23-1 carries the ORF label, with uncertain function. V trimming: 7 bases; J trimming: 8 bases; junction bases outside the gene matches: 3. The length of the CDR3 is 13 residues. CDR3 sequence: CASMDRGREKLFF. CDR3 DNA: TGCGCCAGCATGGACAGGGGGCGCGAAAAACTGTTTTTT.

This clone was detected a few times. The chain links TRBV7-2 to TRBJ1-6; D may be TRBD1 (5 bases). Trimming removed 5 bases from V and 16 bases from J, with 18 bases in between. There are 13 residues in the CDR3. Per germline, CDR1 SGHTA and CDR2 FQGNSA. The chain's CDR3 is CASSPRPEGRLHF. The CDR3 bases are TGTGCCAGCAGCCCGCGCCCGGAGGGGCGACTCCACTTT.

The chain is built from TRBV2 and TRBJ2-3; tentatively, D is TRBD2 (5 bases). CDR1 and CDR2 from the germline V gene are SNHLY and FYNNEI. This CDR3 comprises 15 residues. V lost 3 bases and J lost 7, with 17 bases in between. As DNA, the CDR3 is TGTGCCAGCAGTGATCTGGGCCTAGCCCCACATACGCAGTATTTT. Translated, it gives CASSDLGLAPHTQYF.